Only one count was recorded for the clone carrying this T cell receptor beta chain. The CDR3 is 14 amino acids. The V segment lost 0 bases and the J segment 7 bases; nucleotides outside the gene matches: 2. Germline V gene lookup returns CDR1 SQVTM and CDR2 ANQGSEA. Using a J-beta primer mix together with a sample-barcoded 5' primer, a second PCR was run for roughly 6 to 12 cycles. TCRdb re-called the 5' RACE reads with MiXCR, one entry per CDR3 protein. Of about 970,000 distinct CDR3 sequences detected, 51% appear once; the ten largest clones hold roughly 23%. The data were obtained in a study of blood T cells in healthy people across ages.

This sequence was found in a woman in her sixties or seventies in good health. The J gene is TRBJ2-7, the V gene TRBV29-1; 14 bases fit TRBD2. The sequencing input was blood. In DNA, the CDR3 is TGCAGCGTTGAAGAGGGACTAGCGGGAGATGAGCAGTACTTC. It is translated as CSVEEGLAGDEQYF.